This T cell receptor (beta chain) was obtained from a study of persistence of HIV-infected CD4 T cells. Across the whole study: Multiple blood draws of up to roughly 180 mL, except two donors with single leukapheresis. Whole-study results and caveats: TCRbeta richness was lower in CMV- and Gag-responding cells than in anti-CD3/anti-CD28-responding cells.

Anti-CD3/anti-CD28 beads served as a nonspecific positive control stimulus. Sorting selected CD4+ T cells upregulating both CD40 ligand and CD69. Undetectable plasma HIV-1 RNA below 50 copies/mL lasted at least 4 years. Germline loops: CDR1 SGHVS, CDR2 FNYEAQ. Losses at the gene ends were 2 bases for V and 2 bases for J; bases not matched to a gene: 6. The CDR3 contains 16 residues. Note on this clone: What it recognizes is unknown.

The immunoSEQ assay was version 4, run in survey mode. Using immunoSEQ multiplex PCR, the repertoire was profiled, and TCRdb retains in-frame clones only, with some absent. The sample holds 35,000 to 45,000 clones, around 90% seen once. The V and J genes are TRBV7-6 and TRBJ2-3, with 8 bases lining up with TRBD2. The TCR sequence derives from an adult woman with HIV who was CMV-seropositive. The material was CD4+ T cells sorted from PBMCs after approximately 20-hour stimulation, obtained from a patient who received antiretroviral therapy. CDR3 sequence reads: CASSLKRGPYTDTQYF. The CDR3 DNA follows: TGTGCCAGCAGCTTAAAGCGGGGGCCCTACACAGATACGCAGTATTTT.